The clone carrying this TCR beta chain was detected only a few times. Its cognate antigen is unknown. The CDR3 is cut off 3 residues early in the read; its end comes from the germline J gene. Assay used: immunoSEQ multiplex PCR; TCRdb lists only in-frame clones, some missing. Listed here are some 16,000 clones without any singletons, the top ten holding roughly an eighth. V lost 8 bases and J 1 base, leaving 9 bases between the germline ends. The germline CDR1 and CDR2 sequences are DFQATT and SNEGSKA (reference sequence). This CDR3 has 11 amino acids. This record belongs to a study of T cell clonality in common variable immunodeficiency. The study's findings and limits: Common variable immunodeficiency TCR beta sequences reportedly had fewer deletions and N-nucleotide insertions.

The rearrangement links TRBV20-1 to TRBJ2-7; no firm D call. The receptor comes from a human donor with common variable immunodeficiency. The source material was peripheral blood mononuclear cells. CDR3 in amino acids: CSTQSSYEQYF. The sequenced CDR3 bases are TGCAGTACGCAGAGTTCCTACGAG.